This T cell receptor (beta chain) was found in a study of T cells in Graves' hyperthyroidism and ophthalmopathy. Amplification yielded TCR beta CDR3 regions, with RNA transcripts as the source. The primer set for the first-round RT-PCR of the TCR CDR3 was HTBI. In TCRdb, the multiplex PCR reads were re-called with MiXCR into one record per CDR3 protein. Of 400,000 to 500,000 distinct CDR3 sequences listed, roughly an eighth are singletons. Germline V CDR1 and CDR2: KGHSH, LQKENI. The V end lost 8 bases, the J end lost 2 bases, and 19 bases lay between the germline ends. CDR3 size: 15 residues. Exclusion of patients followed from uncontrolled infection, other autoimmune disease, pregnancy or lactation. The PBMCs were taken from around 9.1 ml of fresh peripheral blood.

The TCR originated in a woman aged 18-30 years with Graves' hyperthyroidism. Source material: blood. The rearrangement uses TRBV18 and TRBJ2-7; D is uncertain. The CDR3 spells CASRSSGLSPYEQYF. In nucleotides, the CDR3 is TGTGCCAGCCGCTCATCCGGTCTCTCCCCCTACGAGCAGTACTTC.